The rows below give T cell receptor beta chains drawn from one sample of a study of shared clonotypes between healthy human individuals. Sequencing was performed with immunoSEQ multiplex PCR; in TCRdb, only in-frame clones are kept and a portion is missing. The repertoire has about 2,100,000 clones, 85% to 95% of them found once; the top ten carry about 1.8%. Sequenced input: naive CD8+ T cells from PBMCs. These receptor sequences come from a man between 18 and 35 years old in good health. Some clones in this sample may be carry-over from other donors' samples. The CDR3 runs from the conserved cysteine through the conserved F or W. D genes are given only for firm matches.

d_call	v_call	j_call	cdr3_aa
-	TRBV9	TRBJ2-7	CASSVGGLSYEQYF
-	TRBV15	TRBJ2-5	CATSRDRRFGETQYF
-	TRBV27	TRBJ2-7	CASSAGRVAVASYEQYF
-	TRBV27	TRBJ1-5	CASSLSLRPGNQPQHF
TRBD1	TRBV10-3	TRBJ2-7	CAISEPGTGGEQYF
-	TRBV7-3	TRBJ2-1	CASSYTGDEQFF
TRBD2	TRBV5-1	TRBJ2-3	CASAVGGTDTQYF
-	TRBV30	TRBJ1-2	CAWSATEGVWSYGYTF
-	TRBV30	TRBJ2-7	CAWSVDTNEQYF
TRBD1	TRBV25-1	TRBJ1-2	CASIGQARDGYTF
TRBD2	TRBV19	TRBJ2-1	CASSIGTSGSGEQFF
-	TRBV7-2	TRBJ2-3	CASSLRVSGRHTDTQYF
-	TRBV9	TRBJ2-7	CASSVGVGPSYEQYF
-	TRBV15	TRBJ2-1	CATRGRSSYNEQFF
-	TRBV11-2	TRBJ2-2	CASSPTALANTGELFF
-	TRBV28	TRBJ2-1	CASSFPTGDEQFF
-	TRBV29-1	TRBJ2-7	CSVEKGGTEQYF
TRBD2	TRBV9	TRBJ2-1	CASSVVGLAGGYEQFF
-	TRBV5-1	TRBJ2-5	CASMWRGRDYQETQYF
TRBD1	TRBV7-2	TRBJ2-1	CASRETGSGYNEQFF
-	TRBV5-1	TRBJ1-1	CASSLGFEAFF
TRBD1	TRBV29-1	TRBJ2-7	CSVGQGTYEQYF
TRBD2	TRBV4-1	TRBJ2-7	CASSQPGLDYEQYF
TRBD1	TRBV5-5	TRBJ1-1	CASSPHTGGLNTEAFF
TRBD2	TRBV5-4	TRBJ2-3	CASSLAEAGDTDTQYF
TRBD1	TRBV10-3	TRBJ2-7	CAISDIRGQGYEQYF
TRBD2	TRBV4-3	TRBJ2-3	CASSPFGEGRDTQYF
-	TRBV19	TRBJ1-5	CASSMPGTKNQPQHF
TRBD2	TRBV6-6	TRBJ2-3	CATWKLTSEWDTQYF